These T cell receptor beta chains were read from a single sample in a study of early T cells in non-severe SARS-CoV-2 infection. TCRdb fed the 5' RACE reads into MiXCR, producing one record per CDR3 protein. The sample holds tens of thousands of distinct CDR3 sequences, 9.5% to 15% seen once. Source: whole blood, taken at baseline. The receptors here all came from an adult who was a healthcare worker with PCR-confirmed SARS-CoV-2 infection or an uninfected control (not recorded which). CDR3s include the opening cysteine and the closing phenylalanine or tryptophan. D genes are given only for firm matches. The size entry is marked missing in some rows and otherwise reads once, few, many or a size class.

cdr3_length: 15; clone_size: few; v_call: TRBV12-3/TRBV12-4; j_call: TRBJ2-3; d_call: NA; cdr3_nt: TGTGCCAGCAGGTGGACGGGCAGAGGGCTAAGTACGCAGTATTTT; cdr3_aa: CASRWTGRGLSTQYF
cdr3_length: 14; clone_size: NA; v_call: TRBV6-5; j_call: TRBJ2-7; d_call: NA; cdr3_nt: TGTGCCAGCAGCCGCCAGAAGGTCTCCTACGAGCAGTACTTC; cdr3_aa: CASSRQKVSYEQYF
cdr3_length: 14; clone_size: many; v_call: TRBV14; j_call: TRBJ1-4; d_call: NA; cdr3_nt: TGTGCCAGCAGCCAAGCAGGGTTCGGGGAAAAACTGTTTTTT; cdr3_aa: CASSQAGFGEKLFF
cdr3_length: 15; clone_size: many; v_call: TRBV29-1; j_call: TRBJ2-6; d_call: NA; cdr3_nt: TGCAGCGTTGTGGGACCGTCTGATGGGGCCAACGTCCTGACTTTC; cdr3_aa: CSVVGPSDGANVLTF
cdr3_length: 16; clone_size: few; v_call: TRBV20-1; j_call: TRBJ2-7; d_call: TRBD1; cdr3_nt: TGCAGTGCTAGACTCCGGCTGGGGACAGGGTCGGGTGAGCAGTACTTC; cdr3_aa: CSARLRLGTGSGEQYF
cdr3_length: 15; clone_size: few; v_call: TRBV6-5; j_call: TRBJ2-3; d_call: NA; cdr3_nt: TGTGCCAGCAGTTACGAGGGAAAGGGCACAGATACGCAGTATTTT; cdr3_aa: CASSYEGKGTDTQYF
cdr3_length: 14; clone_size: few; v_call: TRBV19; j_call: TRBJ2-2; d_call: NA; cdr3_nt: TGTGCCAGTAGGGAACGGGGAGGCACCGGGGAGCTGTTTTTT; cdr3_aa: CASRERGGTGELFF
cdr3_length: 13; clone_size: NA; v_call: TRBV10-3; j_call: TRBJ1-1; d_call: NA; cdr3_nt: TGTGCCATCAGTGACGGACTAATTACTGAAGCTTTCTTT; cdr3_aa: CAISDGLITEAFF
cdr3_length: 15; clone_size: many; v_call: TRBV7-6; j_call: TRBJ2-1; d_call: TRBD2; cdr3_nt: TGTGCCAGCAGCTCACCACCTAGCGGGGGGCTAGTATGGTTCTTC; cdr3_aa: CASSSPPSGGLVWFF
cdr3_length: 15; clone_size: NA; v_call: TRBV5-1; j_call: TRBJ2-5; d_call: TRBD1; cdr3_nt: TGCGCCAGCAGCTTGGAGGGGGCCAGTTATGAGACCCAGTACTTC; cdr3_aa: CASSLEGASYETQYF
cdr3_length: 16; clone_size: many; v_call: TRBV5-1; j_call: TRBJ2-5; d_call: TRBD2; cdr3_nt: TGCGCCAGCAGATCAAGCGGGGGGGCCGTAAAAGAGACCCAGTACTTC; cdr3_aa: CASRSSGGAVKETQYF
cdr3_length: 13; clone_size: NA; v_call: TRBV20-1; j_call: TRBJ2-7; d_call: TRBD2; cdr3_nt: TGCAGTGCTAGCGACGGGAGGGGGGACGAGCAGTACTTC; cdr3_aa: CSASDGRGDEQYF
cdr3_length: 14; clone_size: few; v_call: TRBV27; j_call: TRBJ1-2; d_call: NA; cdr3_nt: TGTGCCAGCAGTTTTTTGCCAGCTAACTATGGCTACACCTTC; cdr3_aa: CASSFLPANYGYTF
cdr3_length: 14; clone_size: NA; v_call: TRBV7-9; j_call: TRBJ1-1; d_call: NA; cdr3_nt: TGTGCCAGCAGCTTAGTGGGGGCGTTGGCTGAAGCTTTCTTT; cdr3_aa: CASSLVGALAEAFF
cdr3_length: 14; clone_size: NA; v_call: TRBV10-3; j_call: TRBJ2-7; d_call: NA; cdr3_nt: TGTGCCATGGGGTCAGGGTCCTCCTCCTACGAGCAGTACTTC; cdr3_aa: CAMGSGSSSYEQYF
cdr3_length: 15; clone_size: many; v_call: TRBV19; j_call: TRBJ1-2; d_call: NA; cdr3_nt: TGTGCCAGTTTGAGGACAGTGGGGATCTTGTATGGCTACACCTTC; cdr3_aa: CASLRTVGILYGYTF
cdr3_length: 14; clone_size: NA; v_call: TRBV6-6; j_call: TRBJ1-1; d_call: NA; cdr3_nt: TGTGCCAGCAGTTACGCGACACAGAACACTGAAGCTTTCTTT; cdr3_aa: CASSYATQNTEAFF
cdr3_length: 14; clone_size: few; v_call: TRBV6-5; j_call: TRBJ1-3; d_call: NA; cdr3_nt: TGTGCCAGCAGTCCCCCCGGCTTGCCCAACACCATATATTTT; cdr3_aa: CASSPPGLPNTIYF
cdr3_length: 16; clone_size: NA; v_call: TRBV9; j_call: TRBJ2-7; d_call: TRBD1; cdr3_nt: TGTGCCAGCAGCGCGAGTGGACAGGGTCCTTCCTACGAGCAGTACTTC; cdr3_aa: CASSASGQGPSYEQYF
cdr3_length: 13; clone_size: few; v_call: TRBV5-5; j_call: TRBJ2-5; d_call: NA; cdr3_nt: TGTGCCAGCAGCCGGGTTCCCCCGGGACCCCAGTACTTC; cdr3_aa: CASSRVPPGPQYF
cdr3_length: 12; clone_size: few; v_call: TRBV20-1; j_call: TRBJ2-7; d_call: NA; cdr3_nt: TGCAGTGCTATCGACACCTCCTACGAGCAGTACTTC; cdr3_aa: CSAIDTSYEQYF
cdr3_length: 16; clone_size: NA; v_call: TRBV5-5; j_call: TRBJ2-6; d_call: NA; cdr3_nt: TGTGCCAGCAGCTTGGCCTGGGCATCTGGGGCCAACGTCCTGACTTTC; cdr3_aa: CASSLAWASGANVLTF
cdr3_length: 14; clone_size: NA; v_call: TRBV5-1; j_call: TRBJ2-4; d_call: NA; cdr3_nt: TGCGCCAGCAGCCCAGGAGGCCCCAAAAACATTCAGTACTTC; cdr3_aa: CASSPGGPKNIQYF
cdr3_length: 13; clone_size: NA; v_call: TRBV7-9; j_call: TRBJ1-2; d_call: TRBD1; cdr3_nt: TGTGCCAGCAGCTCAGGACAGGGAAGGAGCTACACCTTC; cdr3_aa: CASSSGQGRSYTF
cdr3_length: 14; clone_size: NA; v_call: TRBV20-1; j_call: TRBJ2-1; d_call: TRBD2; cdr3_nt: TGCAGTGCGGAAGGACTAGCGGCCTACAATGAGCAGTTCTTC; cdr3_aa: CSAEGLAAYNEQFF
cdr3_length: 13; clone_size: few; v_call: TRBV3-1; j_call: TRBJ1-1; d_call: NA; cdr3_nt: TGTGCCAGCAGTCGCCCGGGGCGGACTGAAGCTTTCTTT; cdr3_aa: CASSRPGRTEAFF
cdr3_length: 17; clone_size: NA; v_call: TRBV6-5; j_call: TRBJ1-4; d_call: TRBD1; cdr3_nt: TGTGCCAGCAGTTACTATGCCGGGACAGGGCAGAATGAAAAACTGTTTTTT; cdr3_aa: CASSYYAGTGQNEKLFF
cdr3_length: 12; clone_size: few; v_call: TRBV6-1; j_call: TRBJ2-7; d_call: NA; cdr3_nt: TGTGCCAGCAGGGGAATTCTCTACGAGCAGTACTTC; cdr3_aa: CASRGILYEQYF
cdr3_length: 12; clone_size: many; v_call: TRBV7-9; j_call: TRBJ2-7; d_call: NA; cdr3_nt: TGTGCCAGCAGCGCAGGGGAGCGTCTGCAGTACTTC; cdr3_aa: CASSAGERLQYF
cdr3_length: 14; clone_size: few; v_call: TRBV2; j_call: TRBJ2-7; d_call: TRBD2; cdr3_nt: TGTGCCAGCAAACTAGCGGGGGGAAACTACGAGCAGTACTTC; cdr3_aa: CASKLAGGNYEQYF
cdr3_length: 13; clone_size: NA; v_call: TRBV29-1; j_call: TRBJ2-1; d_call: TRBD2; cdr3_nt: TGCAGCACCACTAGCGGGAGTACCGGTGAGCAGTTCTTC; cdr3_aa: CSTTSGSTGEQFF
cdr3_length: 12; clone_size: NA; v_call: TRBV6-1; j_call: TRBJ1-2; d_call: NA; cdr3_nt: TGTGCCAGCAGTGAACAACCGGGGCCATACACCTTC; cdr3_aa: CASSEQPGPYTF
cdr3_length: 13; clone_size: many; v_call: TRBV5-1; j_call: TRBJ2-7; d_call: NA; cdr3_nt: TGCGCCAGCAGCCGGGACGTAACCTACGAGCAGTACTTC; cdr3_aa: CASSRDVTYEQYF
cdr3_length: 12; clone_size: few; v_call: TRBV10-1; j_call: TRBJ1-1; d_call: NA; cdr3_nt: TGCGCCAGCAGTGATTACTACACTGAAGCTTTCTTT; cdr3_aa: CASSDYYTEAFF
cdr3_length: 13; clone_size: few; v_call: TRBV30; j_call: TRBJ1-1; d_call: NA; cdr3_nt: TGTGCCTGGAGTACGGATTCAAACACTGAAGCTTTCTTT; cdr3_aa: CAWSTDSNTEAFF
cdr3_length: 15; clone_size: NA; v_call: TRBV18; j_call: TRBJ1-2; d_call: NA; cdr3_nt: TGTGCCAGCTCACCACCGGTGAGGGACCCCTATGGCTACACCTTC; cdr3_aa: CASSPPVRDPYGYTF
cdr3_length: 14; clone_size: NA; v_call: TRBV2; j_call: TRBJ1-1; d_call: TRBD1; cdr3_nt: TGTGCCAGCAGTACAGGGGTCTTGAACACTGAAGCTTTCTTT; cdr3_aa: CASSTGVLNTEAFF
cdr3_length: 15; clone_size: NA; v_call: TRBV20-1; j_call: TRBJ1-1; d_call: NA; cdr3_nt: TGCAGTGCTAGAGTGGGATCGCAGGTGAACACTGAAGCTTTCTTT; cdr3_aa: CSARVGSQVNTEAFF
cdr3_length: 17; clone_size: NA; v_call: TRBV10-3; j_call: TRBJ2-7; d_call: NA; cdr3_nt: TGTGCCATCAGTGAGTCGACTCGGGGCGCACGGGGACCCGAGCAGTACTTC; cdr3_aa: CAISESTRGARGPEQYF
cdr3_length: 12; clone_size: NA; v_call: TRBV29-1; j_call: TRBJ1-2; d_call: NA; cdr3_nt: TGCAGCGTTGAATGGGCACGGAGTGACTTCACCTTC; cdr3_aa: CSVEWARSDFTF
cdr3_length: 15; clone_size: few; v_call: TRBV14; j_call: TRBJ2-1; d_call: NA; cdr3_nt: TGTGCCAGCAGCCCCGTCTTCGGGGGACACAATGAGCAGTTCTTC; cdr3_aa: CASSPVFGGHNEQFF
cdr3_length: 12; clone_size: NA; v_call: TRBV10-3; j_call: TRBJ2-5; d_call: NA; cdr3_nt: TGTGCCATCAGGAGCGAGAAGGAGACCCAGTACTTC; cdr3_aa: CAIRSEKETQYF
cdr3_length: 13; clone_size: many; v_call: TRBV2; j_call: TRBJ2-7; d_call: NA; cdr3_nt: TGTGCCAGCAGGGACGGCCACTCCTACGAGCAGTACTTC; cdr3_aa: CASRDGHSYEQYF
cdr3_length: 15; clone_size: few; v_call: TRBV6-6; j_call: TRBJ2-1; d_call: TRBD2; cdr3_nt: TGTGCCAGCAGACGTCGGCTAGCGGGAGTGGGTGAGCAGTTCTTC; cdr3_aa: CASRRRLAGVGEQFF
cdr3_length: 12; clone_size: NA; v_call: TRBV27; j_call: TRBJ2-3; d_call: NA; cdr3_nt: TGTGCCAGCCCCCCCAGCACAGATACGCAGTATTTT; cdr3_aa: CASPPSTDTQYF
cdr3_length: 14; clone_size: many; v_call: TRBV29-1; j_call: TRBJ2-1; d_call: NA; cdr3_nt: TGCAGCGTAGACACTAGCCGCTCCTACAATGAGCAGTTCTTC; cdr3_aa: CSVDTSRSYNEQFF
cdr3_length: 13; clone_size: NA; v_call: TRBV11-2; j_call: TRBJ1-1; d_call: NA; cdr3_nt: TGTGCCAGCAGCACTCAGGCTGGGTTTGAAGCTTTCTTT; cdr3_aa: CASSTQAGFEAFF
cdr3_length: 14; clone_size: many; v_call: TRBV20-1; j_call: TRBJ2-7; d_call: NA; cdr3_nt: TGCAGTGCTAGACCCACTGGCGGGAACTACGAGCAGTACTTC; cdr3_aa: CSARPTGGNYEQYF
cdr3_length: 15; clone_size: NA; v_call: TRBV4-1; j_call: TRBJ2-7; d_call: TRBD2; cdr3_nt: TGCGCCAGCAGCCAAGGACTAGCGGACTCCTACGAGCAGTACTTC; cdr3_aa: CASSQGLADSYEQYF
cdr3_length: 15; clone_size: NA; v_call: TRBV5-4; j_call: TRBJ2-1; d_call: TRBD2; cdr3_nt: TGTGCCAGCAGCTTGGAGCTAGCGGGAGTAGGTGAGCAGTTCTTC; cdr3_aa: CASSLELAGVGEQFF
cdr3_length: 12; clone_size: NA; v_call: TRBV29-1; j_call: TRBJ2-5; d_call: NA; cdr3_nt: TGCAGCTACCGGGACACCCAAGAGACCCAGTACTTC; cdr3_aa: CSYRDTQETQYF